This TCR beta chain stems from a study of CD8+ T cells in alopecia areata. The wider study: It was 6 to 18 months of tofacitinib, and then there were 6 months off drug. Study conclusions and caveats: Scalp sample sequencing also detects resident alphabeta T cells of normal skin.

Sequencing relied on a cDNA template that was reverse transcribed from extracted RNA. Assay: immunoSEQ multiplex PCR; the TCRdb copy retains only in-frame clones and omits some. Of about 69,000 clones in the sample, roughly 57% were seen once. Of note for this clone: No antigen is known for it.

After removal of 0 bases from V and 5 bases from J, the junction contained 9 bases not matched to a gene. Germline V gene lookup returns CDR1 MGHRA and CDR2 YSYEKL. The CDR3 extends over 18 amino acids. The receptor's source is a human donor with alopecia areata. Sequencing was performed on CD8+ T cells sorted from blood, taken at week 0. The rearrangement links TRBV4-1 to TRBJ2-1, with 11 bases lining up with TRBD2. This CDR3 is CASSQDALLAGGNNEQFF. CDR3 nucleotides: TGCGCCAGCAGCCAAGATGCCCTTCTAGCGGGGGGCAACAATGAGCAGTTCTTC.